This T cell receptor beta chain emerged from a study of STAT3 mutations in large granular lymphocyte leukemia. Study-wide results and limits: Some patients had dominant TCR clones larger than their STAT3 mutant burden. Every T-cell large granular lymphocyte leukemia patient had at least one immunodominant TCR beta clonotype. All newly emerging clones after therapy were STAT3 wild type.

Regarding this clone: As yet, its antigen is unknown.

After removal of 4 bases from V and 0 bases from J, the junction contained 7 bases not matched to a gene. Germline V gives CDR1 SGHDT, CDR2 YYEEEE. The CDR3 spans 15 residues. This table comes from immunoSEQ multiplex PCR, and its TCRdb copy is limited to in-frame clones, with some not included. Of around 7,800 clones in the sample, 85% to 90% were seen once. The sample consisted of peripheral blood mononuclear cells. The TCR was taken from an elderly man with T-cell large granular lymphocyte leukemia. Some clones in this sample may be carry-over from other donors' samples. This rearrangement joins TRBV5-6 to TRBJ2-7, with 7 bases aligning to TRBD1. CDR3: CASSGTEISSYEQYF. CDR3 sequence (DNA): TGTGCCAGCAGCGGGACAGAGATAAGCTCCTACGAGCAGTACTTC.